These 8 T cell receptor beta chains came from one sample sequenced in a study of blood T cell repertoires in COVID-19. Sequenced by immunoSEQ multiplex PCR; TCRdb stores in-frame clones only, minus some. Counted here are 300,000 or so clones, 91% occurring once; the ten biggest clones make up approximately 2%. The sample taken for sequencing was peripheral blood. The receptors were sampled from a woman aged 25 to 39 with COVID-19, enrolled during active disease.

This sequence joins TRBV2 and TRBJ1-3; 7 bases fit TRBD1. This CDR3 has 14 residues. CDR1 is SNHLY, CDR2 FYNNEI, per germline. The J segment lost 3 bases and the V segment lost 6 bases, leaving 5 bases of the junction unmatched. CDR3 region: CASSQQGIGNTIYF. CDR3 in DNA: TGTGCCAGCAGCCAACAGGGGATTGGAAACACCATATATTTT.

This clone was seen only once. The genes are TRBV13 and TRBJ2-5; TRBD1 matches 8 bases. CDR1 PRHDT and CDR2 FYEKMQ come from the germline V gene (reference sequence). CDR3 length equals 13 residues. After removal of 5 bases from V and 5 bases from J, the junction contained 4 bases not matched to a gene. The CDR3 coding sequence is TGTGCCAGCAGCCCGACAGGGGCGGAGACCCAGTACTTC. Translated, it gives CASSPTGAETQYF.

CDR3 residues: CASSLTGTGGTDTQYF. The CDR3 DNA is TGTGCCAGTAGTCTGACCGGGACAGGGGGCACAGATACGCAGTATTTT. V and J are TRBV19 and TRBJ2-3; 10 bases agree with TRBD1. This CDR3 region has 16 residues. V trimming: 5 bases; J trimming: 1 base; junction bases outside the gene matches: 6. The germline V gene encodes CDR1 LNHDA and CDR2 SQIVND (reference sequence).

The chain combines TRBV29-1 with TRBJ2-3; D call uncertain. This CDR3 is built from 12 residues. V gave up 5 bases and J gave up 4 bases, with 10 bases separating them. CDR1 SQVTM and CDR2 ANQGSEA come from the germline V gene. The CDR3 DNA reads as TGCAGCGTTCTCCCTAGATCAGATACGCAGTATTTT. It is translated as CSVLPRSDTQYF.

This rearrangement joins TRBV15 to TRBJ1-4, with TRBD1 matching 7 bases. This CDR3 contains 15 residues. Germline V lookup: CDR1 LNHNV, CDR2 YYDKDF (reference sequence). V gave up 1 base and J gave up 5 bases; unmatched junction bases: 4. The DNA for the CDR3 is TGTGCCACCAGCAGAGGGCAGGGGGAGAATGAAAAACTGTTTTTT. It specifies CATSRGQGENEKLFF.

This chain uses TRBV28 with TRBJ1-4; 12 nucleotides agree with TRBD1. Germline lookup yields CDR1 MDHEN and CDR2 SYDVKM. The CDR3 consists of 14 residues. The J segment lost 12 bases and the V segment lost 5 bases, leaving 7 bases of the junction unmatched. In DNA form, the CDR3 reads TGTGCCAGCAGTCTAATCCGGGACAGGGGGCAACTGTTTTTT. It is translated as CASSLIRDRGQLFF.

This chain connects TRBV28 to TRBJ1-3; 7 bases align to TRBD1. This CDR3 spans 15 amino acids. Germline V CDR1 and CDR2: MDHEN, SYDVKM. Losses at the gene ends were 6 bases for V and 1 base for J; bases not matched to a gene: 6. The CDR3 reads CASSPTGTSGNTIYF. The CDR3 DNA sequence: TGTGCCAGCAGCCCGACAGGGACGTCTGGAAACACCATATATTTT.

This chain connects TRBV5-1 to TRBJ2-6, with D possibly matching TRBD1 (5 bases). Germline V gene lookup returns CDR1 SGHRS and CDR2 YFSETQ. V was cut by 0 bases and J by 2 bases, with 12 bases left in between. The CDR3 has 17 residues. The CDR3 coding sequence is TGCGCCAGCAGCTTGGTCGGCCCAGGGACTGGGGCCAACGTCCTGACTTTC. It yields the protein CASSLVGPGTGANVLTF.